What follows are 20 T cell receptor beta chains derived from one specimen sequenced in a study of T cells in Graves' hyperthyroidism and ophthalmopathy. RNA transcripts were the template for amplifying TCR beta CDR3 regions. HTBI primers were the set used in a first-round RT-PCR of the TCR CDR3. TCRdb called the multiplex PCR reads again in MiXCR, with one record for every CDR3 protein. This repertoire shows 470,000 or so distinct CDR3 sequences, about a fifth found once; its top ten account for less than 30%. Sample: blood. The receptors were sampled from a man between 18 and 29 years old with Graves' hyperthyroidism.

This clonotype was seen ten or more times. CDR3 nucleotide sequence: TGCAATGTCGACACTAACTATGGCTACACCTTC. It is translated as CNVDTNYGYTF. The chain links TRBV29-1 to TRBJ1-2; D gene ambiguous. The CDR3 length is 11 residues. Germline lookup yields CDR1 SQVTM and CDR2 ANQGSEA.

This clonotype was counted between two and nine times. The CDR3, as DNA: TGTGCCAACAAGGGGGCCGGCGAACCCGGGGAGCTGTTTTTT. Protein product: CANKGAGEPGELFF. J is TRBJ2-2 and V is TRBV13; 7 bases match TRBD1. The germline V gene has CDR1 PRHDT and CDR2 FYEKMQ (reference sequence). The CDR3 has 14 residues. Trimming removed 10 bases from V and 6 bases from J; junction bases left unmatched: 11.

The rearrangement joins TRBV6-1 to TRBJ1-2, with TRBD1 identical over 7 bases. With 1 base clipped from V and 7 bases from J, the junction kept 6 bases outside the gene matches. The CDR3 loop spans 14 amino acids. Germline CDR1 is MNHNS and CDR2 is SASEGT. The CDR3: CASSEVTGLGGYTF. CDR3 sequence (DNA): TGTGCCAGCAGTGAAGTGACAGGGCTGGGTGGCTACACCTTC.

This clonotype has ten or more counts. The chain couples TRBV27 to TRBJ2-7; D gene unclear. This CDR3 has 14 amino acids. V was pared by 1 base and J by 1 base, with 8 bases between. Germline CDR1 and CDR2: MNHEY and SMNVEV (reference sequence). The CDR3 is CASSLYPASYEQYF. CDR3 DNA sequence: TGTGCCAGCAGTTTATATCCAGCATCCTACGAGCAGTACTTC.

The CDR3 coding sequence is TGTGCCAGCAGTTACTCCTTCCCGACTACCTCCTCCTACAATGAGCAGTTCTTC. Translated, it gives CASSYSFPTTSSYNEQFF. V and J are TRBV6-5 and TRBJ2-1, with a weak D call TRBD2 (5 bases). Germline CDR1 reads MNHEY; CDR2 reads SVGAGI. This CDR3 contains 18 residues. Trimming stripped 0 bases from V and 0 bases from J, with 15 bases between.

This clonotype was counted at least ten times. CDR3 DNA sequence: TGTGCCAGCAGGTTCACCGCCGGGACTAGCGGGGGGTTGAGCTCCTACGAGCAGTACTTC. Residues: CASRFTAGTSGGLSSYEQYF. This sequence joins TRBV27 and TRBJ2-7, with TRBD2 identical over 15 bases. Unmatched junction bases numbered 15, after V lost 6 bases and J lost 0 bases. CDR3 length: 20 amino acids. CDR1 MNHEY and CDR2 SMNVEV come from the germline V gene (reference sequence).

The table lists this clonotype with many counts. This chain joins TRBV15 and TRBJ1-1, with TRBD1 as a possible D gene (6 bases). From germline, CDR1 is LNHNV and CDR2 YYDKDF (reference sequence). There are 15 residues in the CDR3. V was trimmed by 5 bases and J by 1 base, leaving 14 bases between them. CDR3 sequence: CATSGRKQGNTEAFF. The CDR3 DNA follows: TGTGCCACCAGCGGACGTAAACAGGGGAACACTGAAGCTTTCTTT.

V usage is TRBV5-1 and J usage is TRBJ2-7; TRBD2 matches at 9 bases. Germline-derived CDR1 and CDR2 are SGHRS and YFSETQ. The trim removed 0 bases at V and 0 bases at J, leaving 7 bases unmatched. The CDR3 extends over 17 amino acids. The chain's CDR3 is CASSLARASGDSYEQYF. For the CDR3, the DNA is TGCGCCAGCAGCTTGGCCAGGGCTAGCGGGGACTCCTACGAGCAGTACTTC.

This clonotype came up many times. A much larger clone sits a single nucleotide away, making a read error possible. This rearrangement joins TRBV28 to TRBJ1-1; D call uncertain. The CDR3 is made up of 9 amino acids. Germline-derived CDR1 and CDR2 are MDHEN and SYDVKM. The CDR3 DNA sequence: TGTGCCAGCAGTTCCCCGCTTCTCTTT. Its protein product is CASSSPLLF.

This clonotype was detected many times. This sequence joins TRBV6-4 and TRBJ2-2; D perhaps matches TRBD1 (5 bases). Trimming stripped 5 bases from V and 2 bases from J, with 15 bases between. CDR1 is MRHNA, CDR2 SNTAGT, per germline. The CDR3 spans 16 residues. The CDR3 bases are TGTGCCAGCAGTCAGGGTCCTCGGACCAACACCGGGGAGCTGTTTTTT. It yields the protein CASSQGPRTNTGELFF.

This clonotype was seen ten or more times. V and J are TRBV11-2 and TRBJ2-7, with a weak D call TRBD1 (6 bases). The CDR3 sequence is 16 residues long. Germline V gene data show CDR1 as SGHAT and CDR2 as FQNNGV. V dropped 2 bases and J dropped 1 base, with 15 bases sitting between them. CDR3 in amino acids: CASSLTGTSSSYEQYF. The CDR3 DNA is TGTGCCAGCAGCTTAACAGGGACGAGCTCTTCCTACGAGCAGTACTTC.

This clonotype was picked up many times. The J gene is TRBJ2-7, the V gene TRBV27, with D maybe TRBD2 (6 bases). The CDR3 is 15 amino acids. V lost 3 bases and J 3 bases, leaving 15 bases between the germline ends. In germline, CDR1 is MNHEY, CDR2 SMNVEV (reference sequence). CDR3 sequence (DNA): TGTGCCAGCAGTTTCGGCGGGGAATTCGGCTACGAGCAGTACTTC. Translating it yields CASSFGGEFGYEQYF.

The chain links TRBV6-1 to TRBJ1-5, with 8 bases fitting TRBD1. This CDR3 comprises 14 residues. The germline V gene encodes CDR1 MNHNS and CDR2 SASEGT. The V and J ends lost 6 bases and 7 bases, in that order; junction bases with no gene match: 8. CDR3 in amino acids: CASRIGQGIQPQHF. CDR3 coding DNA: TGTGCCAGCAGAATTGGACAGGGAATACAGCCCCAGCATTTT.

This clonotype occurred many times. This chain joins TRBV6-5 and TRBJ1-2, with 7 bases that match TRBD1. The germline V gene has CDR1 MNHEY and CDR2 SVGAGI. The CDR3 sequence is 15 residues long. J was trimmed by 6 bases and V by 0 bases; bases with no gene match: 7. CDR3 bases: TGTGCCAGCAGTTACTCGAATTTAGGGGGCGATGGCTACACCTTC. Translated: CASSYSNLGGDGYTF.

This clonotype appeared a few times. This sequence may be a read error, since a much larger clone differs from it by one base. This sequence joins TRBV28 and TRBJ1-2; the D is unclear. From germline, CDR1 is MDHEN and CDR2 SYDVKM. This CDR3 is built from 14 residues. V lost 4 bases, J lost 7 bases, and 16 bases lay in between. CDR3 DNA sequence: TGTGCCAGCAGTTCCTCGGGTCAGTCGGCTGGCTACACCTTC. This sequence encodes CASSSSGQSAGYTF.

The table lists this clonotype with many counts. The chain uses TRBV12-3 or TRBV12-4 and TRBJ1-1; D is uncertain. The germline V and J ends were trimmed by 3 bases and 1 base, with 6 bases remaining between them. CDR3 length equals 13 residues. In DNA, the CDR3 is TGTGCCAGCAGTTTCTCGGGGAACACTGAAGCTTTCTTT. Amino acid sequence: CASSFSGNTEAFF.

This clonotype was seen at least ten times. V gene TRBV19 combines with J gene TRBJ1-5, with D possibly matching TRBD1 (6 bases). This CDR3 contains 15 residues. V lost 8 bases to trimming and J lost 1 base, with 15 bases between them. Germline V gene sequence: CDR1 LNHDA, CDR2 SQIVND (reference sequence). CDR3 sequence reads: CASRQVRGSNQPQHF. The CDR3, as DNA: TGTGCCAGTCGACAGGTGAGAGGGAGCAATCAGCCCCAGCATTTT.

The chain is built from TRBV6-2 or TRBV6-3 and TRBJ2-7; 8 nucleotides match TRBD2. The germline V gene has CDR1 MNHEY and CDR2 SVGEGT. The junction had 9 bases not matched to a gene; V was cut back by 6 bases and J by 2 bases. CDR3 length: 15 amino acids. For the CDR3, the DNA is TGTGCCAGCAGATATAGCGGGGCTACAACCTACGAGCAGTACTTC. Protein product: CASRYSGATTYEQYF.

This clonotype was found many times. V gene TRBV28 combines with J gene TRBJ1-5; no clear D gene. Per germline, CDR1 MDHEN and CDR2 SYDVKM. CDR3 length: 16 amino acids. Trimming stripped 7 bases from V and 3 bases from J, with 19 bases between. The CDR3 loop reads CASTQVNGVSNQPQHF. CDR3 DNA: TGTGCCAGCACCCAAGTGAACGGAGTCTCCAATCAGCCCCAGCATTTT.

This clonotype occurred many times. CDR3 sequence: CASSLGVTAFF. DNA for the CDR3: TGTGCCAGCAGCTTAGGGGTAACAGCTTTCTTT. The chain has TRBV11-2 and TRBJ1-1; D uncertain. There are 11 residues in the CDR3. Per the germline V gene, CDR1 is SGHAT and CDR2 is FQNNGV. V lost 1 base, J lost 10 bases, and 7 bases lay in between.